This record concerns one T cell receptor (beta chain) sequence. What it recognizes is unknown. The data are from a study of neoadjuvant nivolumab and ipilimumab in lung cancer. For the study at large: The combination arm added day-1 ipilimumab 1 mg/kg to nivolumab 3 mg/kg on days 1, 15, 29.

The CDR3 length is 13 residues. Deletions cut 0 bases from V and 3 bases from J, with 8 bases between. In germline, CDR1 is GTSNPN, CDR2 SVGIG (reference sequence). Study-wide results and limits: TCR receptors were sequenced in few samples. Only a single major-pathologic-response sample was available for clonality analysis.

Sequencing used immunoSEQ multiplex PCR; TCRdb keeps in-frame clones, though not all of them. The profile shows about 29,000 clones, 60% to 85% of them singletons. The source material was tumor tissue, sampled after neoadjuvant nivolumab, alone or with ipilimumab, at or shortly before surgery. This clonotype was sampled from an adult with non-small cell lung cancer. This chain connects TRBV30 to TRBJ1-1; the D gene is possibly TRBD1 (6 bases). The CDR3 sequence is CAWSVGQHTEAFF. CDR3 bases: TGTGCCTGGAGTGTAGGACAGCACACTGAAGCTTTCTTT.